This TCR beta chain was observed in a study of blood T cells in healthy people across ages. A J-beta primer mix and a sample-barcoded 5' primer were used in a second PCR of roughly 6 to 11 cycles. TCRdb itself ran the 5' RACE reads through MiXCR, one entry per CDR3 protein. In the table there are around 1,600,000 distinct CDR3 sequences, about 45% of which are singletons. This CDR3 is built from 14 residues. Germline CDR1 is SEHNR and CDR2 is FQNEAQ (reference sequence). Trimming at V came to 4 bases and at J to 6 bases, leaving 6 bases not matched to a gene. The chain joins TRBV7-9 to TRBJ1-2; TRBD1 matches at 9 bases. The specimen was blood. The receptor was isolated from a woman under 30 in good health. Here the CDR3 reads CASSSKDRGDGYTF. The CDR3 DNA follows: TGTGCCAGCAGCTCCAAGGACAGGGGTGATGGCTACACCTTC.